This TCR beta chain was obtained from a study of T-cell reconstitution after alpha-beta-depleted transplantation in children. Regarding the study as a whole: Surviving recipient T cells and thymic progenitors produced the high day-60 TCRbeta diversity seen in some patients. Several hundred graft clones that had expanded were reportedly the source of alpha-beta T cells about two months after transplant. Newly generated T cells supplied most T-cell counts and diversity one year post-transplant.

Researchers prepared the TCRbeta library using unique molecular identifiers, the study reports. One entry per CDR3 protein results from TCRdb running MiXCR on the PCR reads. The repertoire includes about 200,000 distinct CDR3 sequences, 6.6% of them detected once, and 5.5% to 6.5% sits in the top ten. This clonotype was observed a handful of times. Its antigen is not identified. The receptor was isolated from a boy aged 2 to 10 with acute lymphoblastic leukemia, due to receive a stem cell transplant. Sequencing was performed on PBMCs, taken before TCRalphabeta/CD19-depleted stem cell transplant.

Written as DNA, the CDR3 is TGTGCCATCAGCCTTAGCGGGGGGCTGTCATTCACCGGGGAGCTGTTTTTT. It translates to CAISLSGGLSFTGELFF. The chain recombines TRBV10-3 with TRBJ2-2, with 10 bases that match TRBD2. J gave up 4 bases and V 6 bases, and 11 bases lay outside the gene matches. CDR1 ENHRY and CDR2 SYGVKD come from the germline V gene. This CDR3 region has 17 residues.